This paragraph covers one TCR beta chain sequence. The table came from immunoSEQ multiplex PCR; TCRdb's copy has only in-frame clones and leaves some out. Here the sample spans over 75,000 clones, around nine tenths being singletons. The data derive from a study of T cell responses to AZD1222 COVID-19 vaccine. The CDR3 extends over 14 amino acids. Trimming stripped 5 bases from V and 1 base from J, with 11 bases between. Germline V gives CDR1 SGHTA, CDR2 FQGNSA. Specimen: peripheral blood, collected on day 0 of AZD1222 vaccination. The gene calls are TRBV7-2 and TRBJ1-1, with a weak D call TRBD1 (5 bases). This TCR came from an adult in good health. The CDR3 is CASSPIDRNTEAFF. CDR3 coding DNA: TGTGCCAGCAGCCCAATCGACAGGAACACTGAAGCTTTCTTT.